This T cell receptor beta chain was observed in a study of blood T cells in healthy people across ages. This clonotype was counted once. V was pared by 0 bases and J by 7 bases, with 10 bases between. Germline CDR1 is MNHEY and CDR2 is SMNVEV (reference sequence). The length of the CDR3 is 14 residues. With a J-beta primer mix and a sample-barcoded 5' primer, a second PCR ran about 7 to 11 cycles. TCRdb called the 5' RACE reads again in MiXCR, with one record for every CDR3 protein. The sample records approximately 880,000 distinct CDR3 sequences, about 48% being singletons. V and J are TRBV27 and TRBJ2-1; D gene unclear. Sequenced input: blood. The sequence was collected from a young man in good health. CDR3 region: CASSLSINTNEQFF. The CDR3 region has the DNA TGTGCCAGCAGTTTATCGATAAACACGAATGAGCAGTTCTTC.